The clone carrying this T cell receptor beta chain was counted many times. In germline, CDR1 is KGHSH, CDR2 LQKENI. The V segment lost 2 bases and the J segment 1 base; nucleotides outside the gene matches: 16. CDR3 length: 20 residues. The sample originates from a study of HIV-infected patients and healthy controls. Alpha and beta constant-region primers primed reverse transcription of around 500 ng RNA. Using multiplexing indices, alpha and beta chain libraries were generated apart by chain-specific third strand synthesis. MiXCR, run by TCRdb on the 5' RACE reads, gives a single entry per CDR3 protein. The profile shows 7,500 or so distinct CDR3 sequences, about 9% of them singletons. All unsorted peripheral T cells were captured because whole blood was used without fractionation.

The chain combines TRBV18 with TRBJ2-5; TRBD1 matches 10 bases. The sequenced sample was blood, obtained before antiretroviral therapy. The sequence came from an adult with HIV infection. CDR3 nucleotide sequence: TGTGCCAGCTCACCAAGGACCGGGACAGGGGTAGTATCGGTCCAAGAGACCCAGTACTTC. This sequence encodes CASSPRTGTGVVSVQETQYF.